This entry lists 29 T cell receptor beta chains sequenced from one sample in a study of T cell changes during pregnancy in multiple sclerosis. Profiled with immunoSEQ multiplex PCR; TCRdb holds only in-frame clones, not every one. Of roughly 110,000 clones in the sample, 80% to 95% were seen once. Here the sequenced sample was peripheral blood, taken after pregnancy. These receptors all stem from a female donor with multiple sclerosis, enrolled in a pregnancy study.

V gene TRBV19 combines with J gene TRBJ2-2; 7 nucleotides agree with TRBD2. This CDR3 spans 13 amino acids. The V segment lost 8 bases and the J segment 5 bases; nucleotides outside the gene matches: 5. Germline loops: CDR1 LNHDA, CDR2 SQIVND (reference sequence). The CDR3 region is CASGRRGTGELFF. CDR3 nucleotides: TGTGCCAGTGGGAGGCGGGGGACCGGGGAGCTGTTTTTT.

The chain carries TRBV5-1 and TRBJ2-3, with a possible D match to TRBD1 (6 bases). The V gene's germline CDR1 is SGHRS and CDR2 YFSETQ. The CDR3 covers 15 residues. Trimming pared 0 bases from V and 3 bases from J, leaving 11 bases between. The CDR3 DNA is TGCGCCAGCAGCTTGGATGTGACAGGAACAGATACGCAGTATTTT. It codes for CASSLDVTGTDTQYF.

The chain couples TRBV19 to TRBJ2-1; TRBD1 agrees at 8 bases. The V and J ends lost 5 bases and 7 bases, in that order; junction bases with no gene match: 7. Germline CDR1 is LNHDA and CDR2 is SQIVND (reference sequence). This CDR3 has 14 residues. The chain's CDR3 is CASSSGRGQNEQFF. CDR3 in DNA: TGTGCCAGTAGTTCGGGCAGGGGGCAGAATGAGCAGTTCTTC.

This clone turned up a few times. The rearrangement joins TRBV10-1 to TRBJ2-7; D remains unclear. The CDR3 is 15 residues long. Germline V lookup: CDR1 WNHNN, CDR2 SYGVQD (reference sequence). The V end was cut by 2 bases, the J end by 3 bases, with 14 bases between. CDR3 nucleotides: TGCGCCAGCAGTGAGGAACGACACGTAAACTACGAGCAGTACTTC. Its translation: CASSEERHVNYEQYF.

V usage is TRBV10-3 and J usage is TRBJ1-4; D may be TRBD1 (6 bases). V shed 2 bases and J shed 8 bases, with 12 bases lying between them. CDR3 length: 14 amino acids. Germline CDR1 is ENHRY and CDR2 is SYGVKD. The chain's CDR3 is CAISEGGAGEKLFF. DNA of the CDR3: TGTGCCATCAGTGAGGGGGGGGCAGGAGAAAAACTGTTTTTT.

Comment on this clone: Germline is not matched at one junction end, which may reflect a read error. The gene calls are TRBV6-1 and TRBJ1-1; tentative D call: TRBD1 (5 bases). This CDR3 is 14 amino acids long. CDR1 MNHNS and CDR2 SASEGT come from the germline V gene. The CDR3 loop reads CARRRWGGATEAFF. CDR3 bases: TGTGCCCGCAGAAGATGGGGAGGGGCGACTGAAGCTTTCTTT.

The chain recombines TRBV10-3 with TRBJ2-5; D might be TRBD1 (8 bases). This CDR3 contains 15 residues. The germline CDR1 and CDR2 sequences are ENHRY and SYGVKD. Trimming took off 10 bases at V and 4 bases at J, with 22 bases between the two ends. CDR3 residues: CATNPTQGGIETQYF. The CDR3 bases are TGTGCCACCAACCCCACACAGGGGGGGATAGAGACCCAGTACTTC.

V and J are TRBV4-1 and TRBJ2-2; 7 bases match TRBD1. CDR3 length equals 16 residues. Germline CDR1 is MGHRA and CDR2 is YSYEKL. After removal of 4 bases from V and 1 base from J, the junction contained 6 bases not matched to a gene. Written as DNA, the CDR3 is TGCGCCAGCAGCCCTCCGGGACAGCAGAACACCGGGGAGCTGTTTTTT. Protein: CASSPPGQQNTGELFF.

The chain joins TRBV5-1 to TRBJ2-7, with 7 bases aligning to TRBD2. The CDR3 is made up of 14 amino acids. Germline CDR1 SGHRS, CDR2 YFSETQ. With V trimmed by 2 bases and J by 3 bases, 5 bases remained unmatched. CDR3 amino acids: CASSLPGGNYEQYF. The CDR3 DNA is TGCGCCAGCAGCTTACCCGGGGGGAACTACGAGCAGTACTTC.

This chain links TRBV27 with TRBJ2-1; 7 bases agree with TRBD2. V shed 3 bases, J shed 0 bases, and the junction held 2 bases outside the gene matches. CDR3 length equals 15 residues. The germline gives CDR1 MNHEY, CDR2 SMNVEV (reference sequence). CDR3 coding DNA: TGTGCCAGCAGTTTGGGGGGGGGCTCCTACAATGAGCAGTTCTTC. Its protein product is CASSLGGGSYNEQFF.

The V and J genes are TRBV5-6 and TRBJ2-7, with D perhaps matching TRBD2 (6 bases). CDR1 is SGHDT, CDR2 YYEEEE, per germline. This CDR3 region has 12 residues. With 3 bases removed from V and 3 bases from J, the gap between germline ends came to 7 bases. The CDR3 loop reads CASSSAGYEQYF. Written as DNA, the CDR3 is TGTGCCAGCAGCTCAGCGGGCTACGAGCAGTACTTC.

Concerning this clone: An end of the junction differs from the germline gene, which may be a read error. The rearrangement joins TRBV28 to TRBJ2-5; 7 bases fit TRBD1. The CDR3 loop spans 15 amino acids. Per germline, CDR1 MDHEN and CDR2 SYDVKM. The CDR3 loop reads CASRTPSTGKETQYF. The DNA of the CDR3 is TGTGCCAGCAGGACGCCCTCGACAGGGAAAGAAACCCAGTACTTC.

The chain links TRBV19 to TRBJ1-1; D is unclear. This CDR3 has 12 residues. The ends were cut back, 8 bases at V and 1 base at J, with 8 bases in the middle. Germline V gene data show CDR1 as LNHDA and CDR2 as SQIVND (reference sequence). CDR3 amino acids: CASESGNTEAFF. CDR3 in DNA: TGTGCCAGTGAGTCGGGGAACACTGAAGCTTTCTTT.

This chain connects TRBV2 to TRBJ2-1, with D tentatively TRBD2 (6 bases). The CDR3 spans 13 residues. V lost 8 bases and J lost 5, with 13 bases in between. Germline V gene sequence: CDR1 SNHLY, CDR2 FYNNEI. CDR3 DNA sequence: TGTGCCAGCGGGAGGACTACAGACAATGAGCAGTTCTTC. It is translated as CASGRTTDNEQFF.

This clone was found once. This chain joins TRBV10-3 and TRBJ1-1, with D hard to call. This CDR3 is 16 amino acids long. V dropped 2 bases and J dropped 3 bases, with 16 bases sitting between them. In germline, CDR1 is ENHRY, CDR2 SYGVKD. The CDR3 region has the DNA TGTGCCATCAGTGAGCCCCCCTGGGCAACCCACACTGAAGCTTTCTTT. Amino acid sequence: CAISEPPWATHTEAFF.

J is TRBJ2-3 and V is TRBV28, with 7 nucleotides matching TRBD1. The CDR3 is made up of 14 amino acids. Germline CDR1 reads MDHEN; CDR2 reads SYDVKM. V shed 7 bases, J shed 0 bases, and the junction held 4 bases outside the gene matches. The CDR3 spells CASTRDSSTDTQYF. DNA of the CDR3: TGTGCCAGCACCCGGGACAGTAGCACAGATACGCAGTATTTT.

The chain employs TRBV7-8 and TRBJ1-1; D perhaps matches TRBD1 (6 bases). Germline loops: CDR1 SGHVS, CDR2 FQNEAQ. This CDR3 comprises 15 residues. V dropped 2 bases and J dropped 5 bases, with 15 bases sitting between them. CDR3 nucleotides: TGTGCCAGCAGCTTAAAGGGAGGGGGGAGGACTGAAGCTTTCTTT. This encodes CASSLKGGGRTEAFF.

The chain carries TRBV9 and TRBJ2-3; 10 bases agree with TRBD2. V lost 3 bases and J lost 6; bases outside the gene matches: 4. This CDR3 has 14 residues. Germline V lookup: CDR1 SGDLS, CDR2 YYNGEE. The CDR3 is CASSAPGLADTQYF. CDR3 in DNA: TGTGCCAGCAGCGCCCCGGGACTAGCGGATACGCAGTATTTT.

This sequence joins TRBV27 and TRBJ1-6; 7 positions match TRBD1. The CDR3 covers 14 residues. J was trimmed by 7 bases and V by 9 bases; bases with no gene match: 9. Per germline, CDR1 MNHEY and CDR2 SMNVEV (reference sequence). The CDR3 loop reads CASRSTGKNSPLHF. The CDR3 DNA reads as TGTGCCAGTCGGTCGACAGGGAAAAATTCACCCCTCCACTTT.

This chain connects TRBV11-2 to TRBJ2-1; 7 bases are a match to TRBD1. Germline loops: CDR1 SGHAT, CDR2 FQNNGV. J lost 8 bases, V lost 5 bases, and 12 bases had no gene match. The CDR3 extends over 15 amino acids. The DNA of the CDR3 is TGTGCCAGCAGCCCGGAGAGGTCCAGGGGGTATGAGCAGTTCTTC. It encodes CASSPERSRGYEQFF. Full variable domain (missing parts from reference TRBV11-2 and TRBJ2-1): EAGVAQSPRYKIIEKRQSVAFWCNPISGHATLYWYQQILGQGPKLLIQFQNNGVVDDSQLPKDRFSAERLKGVDSTLKIQPAKLEDSAVYLCASSPERSRGYEQFFGPGTRLTVL.

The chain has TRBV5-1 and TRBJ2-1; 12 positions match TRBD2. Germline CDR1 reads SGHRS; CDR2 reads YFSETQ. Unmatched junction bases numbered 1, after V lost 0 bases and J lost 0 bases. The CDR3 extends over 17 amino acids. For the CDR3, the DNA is TGCGCCAGCAGCTTGGGGACTAGCGGGAACTCCTACAATGAGCAGTTCTTC. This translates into CASSLGTSGNSYNEQFF.

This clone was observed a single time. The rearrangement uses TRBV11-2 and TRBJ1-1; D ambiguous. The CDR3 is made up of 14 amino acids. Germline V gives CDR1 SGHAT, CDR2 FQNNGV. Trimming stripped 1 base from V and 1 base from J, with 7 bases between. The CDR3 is CASSLGVANTEAFF. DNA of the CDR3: TGTGCCAGCAGCTTAGGAGTCGCGAACACTGAAGCTTTCTTT.

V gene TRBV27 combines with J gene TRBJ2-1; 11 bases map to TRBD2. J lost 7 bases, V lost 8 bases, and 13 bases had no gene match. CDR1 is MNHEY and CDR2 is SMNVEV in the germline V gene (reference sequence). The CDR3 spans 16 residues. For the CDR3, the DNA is TGTGCCAGCCGTGGGACGGGACTAGCGGTCGGAAATGAGCAGTTCTTC. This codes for CASRGTGLAVGNEQFF.

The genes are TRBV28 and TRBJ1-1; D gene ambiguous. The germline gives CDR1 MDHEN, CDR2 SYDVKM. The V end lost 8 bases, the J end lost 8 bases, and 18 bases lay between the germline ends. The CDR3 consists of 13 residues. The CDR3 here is CASEAEIHPEAFF. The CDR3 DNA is TGTGCCAGCGAGGCAGAGATTCATCCCGAAGCTTTCTTT.

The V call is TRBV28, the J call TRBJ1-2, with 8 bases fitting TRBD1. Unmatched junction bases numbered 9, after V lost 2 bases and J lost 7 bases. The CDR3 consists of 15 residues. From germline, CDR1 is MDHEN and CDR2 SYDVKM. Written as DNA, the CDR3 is TGTGCCAGCAGTTTACGGACAGGGTTTCCCCTTGGCTACACCTTC. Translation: CASSLRTGFPLGYTF.

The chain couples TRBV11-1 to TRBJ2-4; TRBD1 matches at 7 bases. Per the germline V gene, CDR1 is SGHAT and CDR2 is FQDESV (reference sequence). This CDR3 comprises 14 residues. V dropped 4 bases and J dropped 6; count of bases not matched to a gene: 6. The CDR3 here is CASSYDRVGNIQYF. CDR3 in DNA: TGTGCCAGCAGCTATGACAGGGTCGGAAACATTCAGTACTTC.

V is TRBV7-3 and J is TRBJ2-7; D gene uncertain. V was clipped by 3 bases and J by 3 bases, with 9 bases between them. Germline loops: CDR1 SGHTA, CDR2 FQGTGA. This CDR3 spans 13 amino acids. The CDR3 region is CASSLVHNYEQYF. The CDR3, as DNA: TGTGCCAGCAGCTTGGTACATAACTACGAGCAGTACTTC.

The CDR3 bases are TGTGCCAGCAGGGCGGACGGCACCAGGGGCTATGGCTACACCTTC. Translating it yields CASRADGTRGYGYTF. V gene TRBV6-5 combines with J gene TRBJ1-2; D possibly corresponds to TRBD1 (6 bases). Trimming shortened V by 6 bases and J by 4 bases, and 18 bases separated the two germline ends. Germline CDR1 is MNHEY and CDR2 is SVGAGI. The length of the CDR3 is 15 residues.

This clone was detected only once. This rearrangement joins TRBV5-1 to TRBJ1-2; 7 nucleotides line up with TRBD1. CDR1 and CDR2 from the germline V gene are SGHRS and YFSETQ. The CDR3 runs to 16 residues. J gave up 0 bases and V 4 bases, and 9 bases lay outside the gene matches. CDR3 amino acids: CASSPVGTATNYGYTF. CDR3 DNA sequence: TGCGCCAGCAGCCCGGTGGGGACAGCTACTAACTATGGCTACACCTTC.